Each of the 18 T cell receptor beta chains below was sequenced from the same sample in a study of T cell responses to AZD1222 COVID-19 vaccine. This table comes from immunoSEQ multiplex PCR, and its TCRdb copy is limited to in-frame clones, with some not included. The sample records about 140,000 clones, 80% to 95% being singletons. The material was peripheral blood, obtained on day 0 of AZD1222 vaccination. The origin of the receptors is an adult in good health.

The genes are TRBV5-1 and TRBJ1-1; TRBD1 aligns across 7 bases. The CDR3 is made up of 15 amino acids. Germline trimming cut 3 bases from V and 3 bases from J; bases unmatched to any gene: 8. Per the germline V gene, CDR1 is SGHRS and CDR2 is YFSETQ. For the CDR3, the DNA is TGCGCCAGCAGCTCGTCGGCAGGGGGGGACACTGAAGCTTTCTTT. This codes for CASSSSAGGDTEAFF. Full variable domain (remainder filled in from reference TRBV5-1 and TRBJ1-1): KAGVTQTPRYLIKTRGQQVTLSCSPISGHRSVSWYQQTPGQGLQFLFEYFSETQRNKGNFPGRFSGRQFSNSRSEMNVSTLELGDSALYLCASSSSAGGDTEAFFGQGTRLTVV.

J is TRBJ2-1 and V is TRBV28, with D possibly TRBD1 on 6 matching bases. The length of the CDR3 is 16 residues. V was pared by 5 bases and J by 5 bases, with 19 bases between. Per the germline V gene, CDR1 is MDHEN and CDR2 is SYDVKM. In nucleotides, the CDR3 is TGTGCCAGCAGTCCGTTGACAGGATGGGGTGACAATGAGCAGTTCTTC. It translates to CASSPLTGWGDNEQFF.

The chain joins TRBV15 to TRBJ2-7; D gene uncertain. The CDR3 is made up of 13 amino acids. Germline lookup yields CDR1 LNHNV and CDR2 YYDKDF (reference sequence). Between the trimmed V and J ends, which lost 4 bases and 1 base, there was a span of 8 bases. CDR3 amino acids: CATSIPSSYEQYF. For the CDR3, the DNA is TGTGCCACCAGCATTCCGAGTTCCTACGAGCAGTACTTC.

The chain recombines TRBV6-6 with TRBJ1-5, with D possibly matching TRBD1 (6 bases). The CDR3 runs 14 residues. Looked up from germline, CDR1 is MNHNY and CDR2 is SVGAGI (reference sequence). The V end was cut by 7 bases, the J end by 9 bases, with 19 bases between. CDR3: CASTEGDPVGPQHF. The DNA for the CDR3 is TGTGCCAGCACGGAGGGGGACCCCGTGGGGCCCCAGCATTTT.

The V gene is TRBV28, the J gene TRBJ1-2, with 10 bases lining up with TRBD1. V was clipped by 6 bases and J by 2 bases; unmatched bases: 6. There are 15 residues in the CDR3. The germline V gene has CDR1 MDHEN and CDR2 SYDVKM. The CDR3 sequence: CASREPGQGNYGYTF. CDR3 bases: TGTGCCAGCAGAGAACCGGGACAGGGGAACTATGGCTACACCTTC.

In its sample, this clone was seen once. The V and J genes are TRBV6-2 or TRBV6-3 and TRBJ1-2; D possibly corresponds to TRBD1 (6 bases). This CDR3 comprises 16 residues. Trimming shortened V by 4 bases and J by 4 bases, and 19 bases separated the two germline ends. CDR1 is MNHEY, CDR2 SVGEGT, per germline. Written as DNA, the CDR3 is TGTGCCAGCAGTTCCGGGACACTCAGCCGAGCCTATGGCTACACCTTC. It is translated as CASSSGTLSRAYGYTF.

CDR3 loop: CASSGTSVETQYF. In nucleotides, the CDR3 is TGCGCCAGCAGCGGGACTAGTGTAGAGACCCAGTACTTC. This chain uses TRBV5-1 with TRBJ2-5; 8 positions match TRBD2. The trim removed 4 bases at V and 4 bases at J, leaving 3 bases unmatched. The CDR3 runs 13 residues. Germline loops: CDR1 SGHRS, CDR2 YFSETQ. Filled out from reference TRBV5-1 and TRBJ2-5, the complete variable domain reads KAGVTQTPRYLIKTRGQQVTLSCSPISGHRSVSWYQQTPGQGLQFLFEYFSETQRNKGNFPGRFSGRQFSNSRSEMNVSTLELGDSALYLCASSGTSVETQYFGPGTRLLVL.

The J gene is TRBJ2-5, the V gene TRBV18; no reliable D call. The V gene's germline CDR1 is KGHSH and CDR2 LQKENI. The CDR3 consists of 13 residues. V was trimmed by 4 bases and J by 1 base, leaving 7 bases between them. CDR3 residues: CASSLNTQETQYF. CDR3 bases: TGTGCCAGCTCACTTAACACCCAAGAGACCCAGTACTTC.

The rearrangement links TRBV7-2 to TRBJ2-5; no clear D gene. The CDR3 totals 13 residues. Per the germline V gene, CDR1 is SGHTA and CDR2 is FQGNSA. V lost 1 base and J 3 bases, leaving 6 bases between the germline ends. As DNA, the CDR3 is TGTGCCAGCAGCTTAGGTCCAGAAGAGACCCAGTACTTC. It specifies CASSLGPEETQYF. Together with reference TRBV7-2 and TRBJ2-5, the CDR3 gives the full variable domain: GAGVSQSPSNKVTEKGKDVELRCDPISGHTALYWYRQSLGQGLEFLIYFQGNSAPDKSGLPSDRFSAERTGGSVSTLTIQRTQQEDSAVYLCASSLGPEETQYFGPGTRLLVL.

CDR3 bases: TGTGCCAGCAGCTTTGGGCGGAGCCGAGACTCGGAAGGCTACACCTTC. Residues: CASSFGRSRDSEGYTF. The V gene is TRBV7-2, the J gene TRBJ1-2; D ambiguous. V lost 3 bases to trimming and J lost 8 bases, with 22 bases between them. Germline V gives CDR1 SGHTA, CDR2 FQGNSA. This CDR3 comprises 16 residues.

The chain recombines TRBV5-1 with TRBJ2-3; no clear D. The CDR3 totals 14 residues. Looked up from germline, CDR1 is SGHRS and CDR2 is YFSETQ. Trimming took 2 bases from V and 4 from J, leaving 11 bases between them. The CDR3 sequence is CASSFGPSSDTQYF. The CDR3 nucleotides read TGCGCCAGCAGCTTCGGACCTAGTTCAGATACGCAGTATTTT.

This rearrangement joins TRBV3-1 (or the pseudogene TRBV3-2) to TRBJ1-2; the D gene is possibly TRBD1 (5 bases). Germline assignment: CDR1 LGHDT and CDR2 YNNKEL (reference sequence). Trimming cost V 2 bases and J 5 bases, with 15 bases left between them. The CDR3 loop spans 15 amino acids. The CDR3 sequence is CASSQTGLVVYGYTF. For the CDR3, the DNA is TGTGCCAGCAGCCAAACGGGACTTGTTGTTTATGGCTACACCTTC.

CDR3 nucleotide sequence: TGTGCCAGCAGAACCCATGGAAGCTCCTACGAGCAGTACTTC. Translation: CASRTHGSSYEQYF. The chain joins TRBV2 to TRBJ2-7, with D unresolved. Germline CDR1 reads SNHLY; CDR2 reads FYNNEI. With 6 bases removed from V and 0 bases from J, the gap between germline ends came to 12 bases. This CDR3 region has 14 residues.

This chain links TRBV15 with TRBJ2-7, with 7 bases aligning to TRBD1. The CDR3 has 15 residues. V lost 3 bases, J lost 2 bases, and 7 bases stayed unmatched. From germline, CDR1 is LNHNV and CDR2 YYDKDF (reference sequence). This CDR3 reads CATSSTGTAPYEQYF. CDR3 in DNA: TGTGCCACCAGCAGTACCGGGACAGCACCCTACGAGCAGTACTTC. Full variable domain (outside the CDR3, taken from reference TRBV15 and TRBJ2-7): DAMVIQNPRYQVTQFGKPVTLSCSQTLNHNVMYWYQQKSSQAPKLLFHYYDKDFNNEADTPDNFQSRRPNTSFCFLDIRSPGLGDTAMYLCATSSTGTAPYEQYFGPGTRLTVT.

The gene calls are TRBV28 and TRBJ2-1, with D unresolved. Germline values: CDR1 MDHEN, CDR2 SYDVKM. Trimming pared 8 bases from V and 2 bases from J, leaving 10 bases between. The CDR3 loop spans 13 amino acids. Here the CDR3 reads CASVAPTYNEQFF. DNA of the CDR3: TGTGCCAGCGTGGCGCCAACCTACAATGAGCAGTTCTTC.

The rearrangement joins TRBV4-1 to TRBJ2-2, with a tentative D call TRBD2 (5 bases). The V gene's germline CDR1 is MGHRA and CDR2 YSYEKL. The CDR3 has 16 residues. Trimming shortened V by 0 bases and J by 7 bases, and 15 bases separated the two germline ends. DNA for the CDR3: TGCGCCAGCAGCCAAGATCCGGACTTTCGGCACGGGGAGCTGTTTTTT. It is translated as CASSQDPDFRHGELFF.

The chain links TRBV14 to TRBJ2-3, with D perhaps TRBD1 (5 bases). Germline V gene lookup returns CDR1 SGHDN and CDR2 FVKESK. The CDR3 contains 13 residues. V lost 4 bases, J lost 7 bases, and 12 bases lay in between. CDR3 loop: CASSLGQMNTQYF. CDR3 nucleotide sequence: TGTGCCAGCAGCCTCGGACAAATGAATACGCAGTATTTT.

The chain has TRBV6-6 and TRBJ2-7, with D uncertain. The V and J ends lost 7 bases and 2 bases respectively, with 9 bases between them. The CDR3 consists of 12 residues. The germline V gene has CDR1 MNHNY and CDR2 SVGAGI (reference sequence). This chain's CDR3 is CASTLNTYEQYF. CDR3 DNA sequence: TGTGCCAGCACCTTAAATACCTACGAGCAGTACTTC.